This T cell receptor beta chain was profiled in a study of blood T cell repertoires in COVID-19 (dated by TCRdb to 2018 to 2021). As for the study more broadly: Samples from collaborators originated in the United States, Italy and Spain and spanned both the acute and convalescent phases of COVID-19. The prospective study material was composed of cDNA or gDNA derived from T cells, B-cell-depleted T cells, or PBMCs. Deeply sampled blood TCRbeta repertoires from subjects exposed to, actively infected with, or recovered from COVID-19 were included in the dataset. A freely available public database, intended as a resource for researchers studying the immune response to SARS-CoV-2, is where the repertoires were released. The samples were drawn from the first 160 participants of the ongoing ImmuneRACE study and from over a thousand subjects provided by 6 global collaborators. Sample metadata almost always included a de-identified subject ID, COVID-19 status, age in years and sex. HLA class I and class II types, where available, came from metadata supplied by the sample provider rather than from assay-based typing.

Summary of the overall study and its limitations: The amount of clinical and demographic metadata varied by source and participant and was provided uncurated.

Participants in the prospective study were aged 18 to 89 years, lived in 20 to 25 United States geographic areas, and enrolled through a virtual design. In the prospective study, participants were assigned to cohorts based on the clinical history participants reported in a screening survey and a study questionnaire. A participant counted as exposed if, within 2 weeks of entering the study, that participant had been in contact with someone who had a PCR-confirmed or clinician-diagnosed COVID-19 case. In the prospective study, mobile phlebotomists collected whole blood, serum and a nasopharyngeal or oropharyngeal swab from each participant. Participants in the prospective study had the option to provide additional blood draws and questionnaires over an approximately 2-month period. Blood samples from the prospective study were shipped frozen or at room temperature prior to DNA extraction. The immunoSEQ Assay, a bias-controlled multiplex PCR, was used to amplify TCRbeta CDR3 regions from genomic DNA. Per the source publication's procedure: Within the assay, amplification of reference gene primers was used to estimate how many nucleated cells each sample contained. To quantify the absolute abundance of each unique TCRbeta CDR3 rearrangement, sequence reads were collapsed and filtered. For each sample, productive Simpson clonality was calculated as the square root of Simpson's diversity index across productive rearrangements. TCRdb's version of the immuneACCESS table is confined to in-frame rearrangements and falls short of the full clone set. An unresolved V gene accounts for under half of the shortfall where checked; the remainder is of unknown origin. V and J calls and clone size follow that table, whereas D and trimming were derived from the DNA. Within this sample are nearly 300,000 clones, with 89% of them counted one time only. In total, the top ten clones hold less than 3.5% of the sample.

A note on this clone: Its antigen is currently not known. Within one base of it there is no much larger clone, and no base qualities were kept.

For CDR1 and CDR2, the germline V gene (reference sequence) lists SEHNR and FQNEAQ. The CDR3 covers 14 residues, taking in both the cysteine and the phenylalanine. Here the CDR3 DNA is all that survives: 42 bases in frame from base 1. Between the V and J ends, shortened by 4 bases and 5 bases respectively, the junction contains 12 bases. The clonotype comes from a woman aged 45-65 years who had been exposed to COVID-19. Sequenced: PBMCs or T cells enriched from blood (not recorded which). Recombination linked TRBV7-9 to TRBJ1-5, and the D gene may be TRBD1, 6 bases matching. The DNA reads as follows: TGTGCCAGCAGCTCCACAGGGATAGATCAGCCCCAGCATTTT. Its translation reads: CASSSTGIDQPQHF.